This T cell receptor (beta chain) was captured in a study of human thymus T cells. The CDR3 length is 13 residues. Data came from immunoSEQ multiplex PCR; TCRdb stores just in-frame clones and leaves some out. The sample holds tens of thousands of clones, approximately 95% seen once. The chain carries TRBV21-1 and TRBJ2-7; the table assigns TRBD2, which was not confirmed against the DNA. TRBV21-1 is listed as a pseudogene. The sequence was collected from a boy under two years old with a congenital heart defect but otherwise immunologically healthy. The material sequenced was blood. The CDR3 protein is CASGLTSGGMQYF. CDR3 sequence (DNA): TGTGCCAGCGGTTTGACTAGCGGGGGTATGCAGTACTTC.